What follows describes a single TCR beta chain. These data are taken from a study of blood T cell repertoires in COVID-19. Whole-study context: The samples span acute and convalescent COVID-19 from the United States, Italy and Spain.

There are 15 residues in the CDR3. Germline V CDR1 and CDR2: SEHNR, FQNEAQ (reference sequence). With V trimmed by 8 bases and J by 3 bases, 6 bases remained unmatched. This table comes from immunoSEQ multiplex PCR, and its TCRdb copy is limited to in-frame clones, with some not included. The sample carries hundreds of thousands of clones, approximately 91% recorded once. The sequenced sample consisted of PBMCs or T cells enriched from blood (not recorded which). The chain couples TRBV7-9 to TRBJ2-1; TRBD2 matches 11 bases. This sequence originates from a woman between 18 and 30 years old who had been exposed to COVID-19. CDR3 nucleotides: TGTGCCAGCGGGACTAGCGGAACCCTCTACAATGAGCAGTTCTTC. Translation: CASGTSGTLYNEQFF.